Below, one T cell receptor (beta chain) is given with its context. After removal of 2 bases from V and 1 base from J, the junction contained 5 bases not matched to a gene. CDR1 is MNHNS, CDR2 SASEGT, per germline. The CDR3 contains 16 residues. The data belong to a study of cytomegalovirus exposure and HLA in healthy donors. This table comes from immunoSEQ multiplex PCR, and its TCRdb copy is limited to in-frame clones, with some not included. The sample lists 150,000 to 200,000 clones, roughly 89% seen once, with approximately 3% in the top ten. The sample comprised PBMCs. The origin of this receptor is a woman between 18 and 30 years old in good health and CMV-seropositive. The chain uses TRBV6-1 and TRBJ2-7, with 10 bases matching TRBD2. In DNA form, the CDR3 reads TGTGCCAGCAGTGAATTAGCGGGGGGCCATTCCTACGAGCAGTACTTC. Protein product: CASSELAGGHSYEQYF.